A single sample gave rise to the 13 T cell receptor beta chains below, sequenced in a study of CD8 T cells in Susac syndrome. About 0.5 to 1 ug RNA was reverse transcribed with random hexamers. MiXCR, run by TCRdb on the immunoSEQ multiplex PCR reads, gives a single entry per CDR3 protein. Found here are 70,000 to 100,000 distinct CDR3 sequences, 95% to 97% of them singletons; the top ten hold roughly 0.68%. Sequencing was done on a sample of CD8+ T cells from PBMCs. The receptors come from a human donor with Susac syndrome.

The CDR3 reads CSVEGKGGGDTQYF. For the CDR3, the DNA is TGCAGCGTTGAAGGGAAGGGTGGGGGGGATACGCAGTATTTT. This chain links TRBV29-1 with TRBJ2-3; D is possibly TRBD2 (6 bases). CDR1 and CDR2 (germline): SQVTM, ANQGSEA. Trimming took off 1 base at V and 6 bases at J, with 14 bases between the two ends. This CDR3 comprises 14 residues.

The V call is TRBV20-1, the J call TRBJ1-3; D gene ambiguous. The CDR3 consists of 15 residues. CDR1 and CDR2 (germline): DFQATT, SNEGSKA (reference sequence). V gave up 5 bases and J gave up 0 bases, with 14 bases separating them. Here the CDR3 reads CSASPGSYSGNTIYF. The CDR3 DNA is TGCAGTGCTTCCCCTGGGTCTTACTCTGGAAACACCATATATTTT.

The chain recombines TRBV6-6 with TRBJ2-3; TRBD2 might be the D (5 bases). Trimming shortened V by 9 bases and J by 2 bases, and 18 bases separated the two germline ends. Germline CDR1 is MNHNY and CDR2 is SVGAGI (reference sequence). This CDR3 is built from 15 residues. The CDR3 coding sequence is TGTGCCAGTCACCCGGGGAGCGGACTCACAGATACGCAGTATTTT. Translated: CASHPGSGLTDTQYF.

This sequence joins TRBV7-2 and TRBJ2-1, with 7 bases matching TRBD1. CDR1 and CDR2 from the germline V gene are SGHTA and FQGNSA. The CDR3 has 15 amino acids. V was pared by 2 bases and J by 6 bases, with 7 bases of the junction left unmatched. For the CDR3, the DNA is TGTGCCAGCAGCTTACCTCAGGGGGATGGCAATGAGCAGTTCTTC. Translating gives CASSLPQGDGNEQFF.

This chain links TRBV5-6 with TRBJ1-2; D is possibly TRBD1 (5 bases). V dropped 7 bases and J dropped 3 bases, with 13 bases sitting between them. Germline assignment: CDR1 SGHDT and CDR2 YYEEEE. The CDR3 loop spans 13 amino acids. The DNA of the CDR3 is TGTGCCAGCCGTGGCAGGGAGGACTATGGCTACACCTTC. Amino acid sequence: CASRGREDYGYTF.

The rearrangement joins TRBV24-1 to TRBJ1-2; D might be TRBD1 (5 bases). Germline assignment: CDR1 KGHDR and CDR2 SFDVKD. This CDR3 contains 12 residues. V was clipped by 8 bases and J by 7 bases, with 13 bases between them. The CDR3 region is CATKDEGFGYTF. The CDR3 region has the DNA TGTGCCACCAAGGACGAGGGGTTTGGCTACACCTTC.

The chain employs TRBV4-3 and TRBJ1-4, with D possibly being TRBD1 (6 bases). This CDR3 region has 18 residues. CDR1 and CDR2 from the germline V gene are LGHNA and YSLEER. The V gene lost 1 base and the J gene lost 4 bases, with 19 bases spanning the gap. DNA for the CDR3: TGCGCCAGCAGCCAAGCACCCGGGGGCGACATCAATAATGAAAAACTGTTTTTT. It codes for CASSQAPGGDINNEKLFF.

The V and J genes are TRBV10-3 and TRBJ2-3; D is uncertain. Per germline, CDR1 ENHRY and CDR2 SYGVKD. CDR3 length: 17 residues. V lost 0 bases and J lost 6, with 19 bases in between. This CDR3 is CAISESKGLPVMDTQYF. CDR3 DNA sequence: TGTGCCATCAGTGAGTCAAAGGGCCTCCCTGTCATGGATACGCAGTATTTT.

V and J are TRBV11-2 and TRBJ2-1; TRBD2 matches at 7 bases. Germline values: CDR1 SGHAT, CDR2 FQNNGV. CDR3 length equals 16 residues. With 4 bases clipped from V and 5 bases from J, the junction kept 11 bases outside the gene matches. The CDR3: CASSSPAGKGHNEQFF. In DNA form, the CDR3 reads TGTGCCAGCAGCTCTCCAGCGGGGAAGGGCCACAATGAGCAGTTCTTC.

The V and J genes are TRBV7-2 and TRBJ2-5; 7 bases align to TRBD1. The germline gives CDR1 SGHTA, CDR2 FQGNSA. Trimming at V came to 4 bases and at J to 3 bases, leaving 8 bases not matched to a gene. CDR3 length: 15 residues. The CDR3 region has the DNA TGTGCCAGCAGCTCCCCAGCAGGACAGGAAGAGACCCAGTACTTC. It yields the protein CASSSPAGQEETQYF.

The CDR3 here is CAWSVQGAPMYEQYF. CDR3 DNA: TGTGCCTGGAGTGTACAGGGGGCCCCCATGTACGAGCAGTACTTC. This chain joins TRBV30 and TRBJ2-7, with 9 bases that match TRBD1. Germline assignment: CDR1 GTSNPN and CDR2 SVGIG (reference sequence). V shed 0 bases, J shed 4 bases, and the junction held 7 bases outside the gene matches. The CDR3 sequence is 15 residues long. The full variable domain, its missing parts supplied by reference TRBV30 and TRBJ2-7, is SQTIHQWPATLVQPVGSPLSLECTVEGTSNPNLYWYRQAAGRGLQLLFYSVGIGQISSEVPQNLSASRPQDRQFILSSKKLLLSDSGFYLCAWSVQGAPMYEQYFGPGTRLTVT.

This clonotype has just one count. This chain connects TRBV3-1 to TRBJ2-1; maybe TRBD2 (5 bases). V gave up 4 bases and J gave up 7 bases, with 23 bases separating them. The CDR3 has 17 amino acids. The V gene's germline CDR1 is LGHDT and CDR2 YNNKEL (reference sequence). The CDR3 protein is CASSLWSVAEPGNEQFF. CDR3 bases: TGTGCCAGCAGCCTGTGGTCCGTGGCTGAGCCGGGAAATGAGCAGTTCTTC.

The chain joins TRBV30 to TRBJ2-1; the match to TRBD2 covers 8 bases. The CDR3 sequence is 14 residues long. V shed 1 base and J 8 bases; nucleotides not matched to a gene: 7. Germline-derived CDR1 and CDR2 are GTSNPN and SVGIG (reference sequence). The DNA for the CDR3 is TGTGCCTGGAGTGACCGGGGGGGCCTCGATGAGCAGTTCTTC. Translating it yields CAWSDRGGLDEQFF.